Listed below are T cell receptor beta chains from one sample, sequenced in a study of blood T cell repertoires in COVID-19. Generated by immunoSEQ multiplex PCR, the TCRdb table keeps only in-frame clones and is missing some. The sample comprises tens of thousands of clones, about 89% of which are singletons, and roughly 5.2% rests with the top ten. The specimen was peripheral blood. The source is a man between 50 and 59 years old with active COVID-19. The CDR3 runs from the conserved cysteine through the conserved F or W. Size is omitted from some rows. Given values are once, few, many or a class for expanded clones.

v_gene,abundance,CDR3aa
TRBV19,.,CASTTKGLYNQPQHF
TRBV2,once,CASSSWAGYNEQFF
TRBV6-6,.,CATIRAGQMNTEAFF
TRBV19,once,CASSNSLASYNEQFF
TRBV13,.,CASSLRGQGGLVEQFF
TRBV19,.,CASSIDGTRQETQYF
TRBV5-6,.,CASSFGQGKDEQYF
TRBV5-1,.,CASSVDTNSNQPQHF
TRBV18,.,CASSPASEYGYTF
TRBV30,.,CAWSTGGYGYTF
TRBV6-4,.,CASSERPWGPGELFF
TRBV2,once,CASSVGTGNTEAFF
TRBV7-8,.,CASSQRRGSEAFF
TRBV7-9,.,CASTPPIRPNEQFF
TRBV4-3,.,CASSQDVVASERYEQYF
TRBV6-5,.,CASSLGQVNEKLFF
TRBV9,.,CASSVQRDPTYEQYF
TRBV7-9,.,CASSHFSGTAGRYTF
TRBV7-8,.,CASSLRDRPPYEQYF
TRBV27,.,CASSLSGPGELFF
TRBV19,.,CASSSGINYGYTF
TRBV27,.,CASSSDRGLEAFF
TRBV5-1,.,CASKREGGTQYF
TRBV6-5,.,CASSYGSTGELFF
TRBV5-1,.,CASSLEQGASGYTF
TRBV6-5,.,CASSYATGVGNTIYF
TRBV15,.,CATSRDSGRTDTQYF
TRBV27,few,CASRFTSGRVNTGELFF
TRBV5-1,.,CASSLGSGTGNTEAFF
TRBV7-9,.,CASSLGTGSGGDTQYF
TRBV29-1,.,CSVAGQMYTEAFF
TRBV5-1,.,CASSLRTGGNTEAFF
TRBV28,once,CASHVSGTGGEKLFF
TRBV5-6,.,CASSLAGSWDRAGNTIYF
TRBV7-2,.,CASTSYLREQFF
TRBV7-2,.,CASSRPSGSLERFF
TRBV7-3,.,CASSESSGTYNEQFF
TRBV20-1,.,CSASVRRGGVSTGELFF
TRBV14,.,CASSYTDTQYF
TRBV30,.,CAWSRTVGDSPLHF
TRBV28,.,CASSLLTSGLYNEQFF